A selection of T cell receptor beta chains follows, all from one sample in a study of cytomegalovirus exposure and HLA in healthy donors. Profiled with immunoSEQ multiplex PCR; TCRdb holds only in-frame clones, not every one. The sample includes approximately 130,000 clones, more than 65% seen only once; the top ten take more than 2.5%. Sequenced: PBMCs. The receptors shown here come from a woman in her fifties or sixties in good health and CMV-seropositive. Both conserved end residues are part of each CDR3.

V gene: TRBV13; CDR3 protein: CASSFRGTDTQYF
V gene: TRBV2; CDR3 protein: CASLLDSSASYEQYF
V gene: TRBV9; CDR3 protein: CASSVGWGVRQPQHF
V gene: TRBV5-4; CDR3 protein: CASSLSGSGANVLTF
V gene: TRBV7-9; CDR3 protein: CASSLGWGPDEQYF
V gene: TRBV11-1; CDR3 protein: CASSSSYDSALQETQYF
V gene: TRBV14; CDR3 protein: CASSQSWGLTEAFF
V gene: TRBV28; CDR3 protein: CASRLTDYGYTF
V gene: TRBV2; CDR3 protein: CASSDPPGGVGGELFF
V gene: TRBV16; CDR3 protein: CASSNSGVGNTIYF
V gene: TRBV5-1; CDR3 protein: CASSSQGSFYEQYF
V gene: TRBV6-1; CDR3 protein: CGSREYNEQFF
V gene: TRBV11-2; CDR3 protein: CASSLLIPGGTEAFF
V gene: TRBV4-1; CDR3 protein: CASSQEHSGGYNEQFF
V gene: TRBV7-9; CDR3 protein: CASSLGGHLNSPLHF
V gene: TRBV18; CDR3 protein: CASSPRQGAEKLFF
V gene: TRBV5-1; CDR3 protein: CASSFRGLNTEAFF
V gene: TRBV5-1; CDR3 protein: CASRLNAGQGTDTQYF
V gene: TRBV21-1; CDR3 protein: CASSKTGYDSNQPQHF
V gene: TRBV14; CDR3 protein: CASSQGQGPYEQYF
V gene: TRBV9; CDR3 protein: CASSGTSGVFTGELFF
V gene: TRBV6-6; CDR3 protein: CASRGGERMLEAFF
V gene: TRBV13; CDR3 protein: CASSQGHLEEAIYF
V gene: TRBV7-3; CDR3 protein: CASSGQQGNYGYTF
V gene: TRBV6-5; CDR3 protein: CASSYSYRQETQYF